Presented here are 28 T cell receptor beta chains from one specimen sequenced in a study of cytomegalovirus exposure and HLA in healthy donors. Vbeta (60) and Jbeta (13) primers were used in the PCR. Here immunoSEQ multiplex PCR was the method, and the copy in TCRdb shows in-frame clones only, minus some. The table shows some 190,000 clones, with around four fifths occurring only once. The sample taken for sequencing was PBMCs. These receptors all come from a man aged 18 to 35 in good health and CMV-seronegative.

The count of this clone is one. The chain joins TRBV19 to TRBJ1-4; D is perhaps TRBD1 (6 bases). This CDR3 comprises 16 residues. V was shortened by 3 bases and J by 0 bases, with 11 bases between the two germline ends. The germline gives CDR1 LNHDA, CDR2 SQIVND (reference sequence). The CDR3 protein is CASSIKKGATNEKLFF. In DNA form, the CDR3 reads TGTGCCAGTAGTATCAAGAAGGGGGCAACTAATGAAAAACTGTTTTTT.

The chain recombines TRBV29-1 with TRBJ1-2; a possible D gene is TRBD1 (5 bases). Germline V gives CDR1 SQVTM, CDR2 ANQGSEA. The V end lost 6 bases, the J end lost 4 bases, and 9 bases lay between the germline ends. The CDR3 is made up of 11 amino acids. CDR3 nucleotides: TGCAGCGTCTGGGGCGTCTATGGCTACACCTTC. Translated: CSVWGVYGYTF.

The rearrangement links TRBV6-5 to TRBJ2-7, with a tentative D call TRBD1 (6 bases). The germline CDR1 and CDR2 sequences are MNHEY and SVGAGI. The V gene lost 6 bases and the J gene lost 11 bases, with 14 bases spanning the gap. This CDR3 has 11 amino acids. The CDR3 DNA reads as TGTGCCAGCAGGGCTAAGGGGGTGGAGTACTTC. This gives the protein CASRAKGVEYF.

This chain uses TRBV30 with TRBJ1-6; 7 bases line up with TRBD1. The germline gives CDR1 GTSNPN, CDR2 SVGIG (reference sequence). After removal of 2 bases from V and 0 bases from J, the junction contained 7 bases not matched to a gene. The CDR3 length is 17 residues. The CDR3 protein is CAWSRTGSSSYNSPLHF. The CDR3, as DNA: TGTGCCTGGAGTAGGACAGGCTCAAGCTCCTATAATTCACCCCTCCACTTT.

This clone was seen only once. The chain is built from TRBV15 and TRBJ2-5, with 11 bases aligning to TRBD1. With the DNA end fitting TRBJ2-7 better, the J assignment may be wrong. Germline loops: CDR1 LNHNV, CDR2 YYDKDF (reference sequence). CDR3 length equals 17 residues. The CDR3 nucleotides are TGTGCCACCAGCAGTCCTTCCCCGGACAGGGGGCCCTACGAGCAGTACTTC. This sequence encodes CATSSPSPDRGPYEQYF.

This chain's CDR3 is CASSQEGTGAEQYF. The CDR3 nucleotides read TGTGCCAGCAGCCAAGAAGGAACAGGGGCCGAGCAGTACTTC. The chain links TRBV4-2 to TRBJ2-7; 7 bases align to TRBD1. Trimming removed 0 bases from V and 6 bases from J; junction bases left unmatched: 5. CDR1 is LGHNA, CDR2 YNFKEQ, per germline. The CDR3 is 14 residues long.

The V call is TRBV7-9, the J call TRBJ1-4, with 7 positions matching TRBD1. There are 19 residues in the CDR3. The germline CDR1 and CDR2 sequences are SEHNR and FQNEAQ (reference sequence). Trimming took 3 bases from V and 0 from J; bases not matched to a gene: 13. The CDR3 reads CASSFFRSSGTATNEKLFF. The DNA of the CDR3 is TGTGCCAGCAGCTTCTTCCGTAGTTCGGGGACAGCAACTAATGAAAAACTGTTTTTT.

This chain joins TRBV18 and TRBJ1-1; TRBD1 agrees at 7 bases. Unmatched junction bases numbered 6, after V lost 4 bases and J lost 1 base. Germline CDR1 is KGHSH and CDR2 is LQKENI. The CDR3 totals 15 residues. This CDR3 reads CASSLTGPGNTEAFF. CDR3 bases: TGTGCCAGCTCACTGACAGGGCCTGGGAACACTGAAGCTTTCTTT.

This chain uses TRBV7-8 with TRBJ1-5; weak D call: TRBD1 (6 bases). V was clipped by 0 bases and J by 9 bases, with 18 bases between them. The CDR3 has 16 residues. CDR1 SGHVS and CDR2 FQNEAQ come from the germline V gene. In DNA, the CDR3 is TGTGCCAGCAGCTTAGCGGGGACCGGTGGGGGCGGGCCCCAGCATTTT. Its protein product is CASSLAGTGGGGPQHF.

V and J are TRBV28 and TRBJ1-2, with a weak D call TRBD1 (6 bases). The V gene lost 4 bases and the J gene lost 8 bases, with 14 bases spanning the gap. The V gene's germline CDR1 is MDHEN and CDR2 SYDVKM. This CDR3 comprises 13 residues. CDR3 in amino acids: CASSSSGVGGYTF. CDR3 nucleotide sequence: TGTGCCAGCAGTTCATCAGGGGTTGGCGGCTACACCTTC.

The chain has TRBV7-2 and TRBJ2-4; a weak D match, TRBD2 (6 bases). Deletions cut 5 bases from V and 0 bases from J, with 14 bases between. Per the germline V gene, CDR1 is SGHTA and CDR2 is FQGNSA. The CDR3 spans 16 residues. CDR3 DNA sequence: TGTGCCAGCAGCATCACGAAGGGACTAGCCAAAAACATTCAGTACTTC. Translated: CASSITKGLAKNIQYF. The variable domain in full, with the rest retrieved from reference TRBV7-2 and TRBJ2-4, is GAGVSQSPSNKVTEKGKDVELRCDPISGHTALYWYRQSLGQGLEFLIYFQGNSAPDKSGLPSDRFSAERTGGSVSTLTIQRTQQEDSAVYLCASSITKGLAKNIQYFGAGTRLSVL.

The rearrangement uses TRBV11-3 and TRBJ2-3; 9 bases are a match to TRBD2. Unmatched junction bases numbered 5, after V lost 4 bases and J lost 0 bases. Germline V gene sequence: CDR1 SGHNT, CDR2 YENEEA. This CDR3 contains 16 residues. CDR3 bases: TGTGCCAGCAGCTATTTTAGCGGGGGAAGCACAGATACGCAGTATTTT. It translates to CASSYFSGGSTDTQYF.

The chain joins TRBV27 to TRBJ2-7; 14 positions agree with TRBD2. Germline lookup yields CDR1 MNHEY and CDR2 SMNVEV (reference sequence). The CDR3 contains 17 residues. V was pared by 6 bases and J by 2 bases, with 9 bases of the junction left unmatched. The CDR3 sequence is CASSPTTGLAGAYEQYF. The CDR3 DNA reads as TGTGCCAGCAGCCCGACCACGGGACTAGCGGGGGCCTACGAGCAGTACTTC.

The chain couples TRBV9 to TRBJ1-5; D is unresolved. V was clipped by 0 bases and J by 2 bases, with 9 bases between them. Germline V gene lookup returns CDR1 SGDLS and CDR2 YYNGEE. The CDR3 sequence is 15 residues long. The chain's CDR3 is CASSVDGSGNQPQHF. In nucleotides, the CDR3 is TGTGCCAGCAGCGTAGACGGTAGTGGCAATCAGCCCCAGCATTTT.

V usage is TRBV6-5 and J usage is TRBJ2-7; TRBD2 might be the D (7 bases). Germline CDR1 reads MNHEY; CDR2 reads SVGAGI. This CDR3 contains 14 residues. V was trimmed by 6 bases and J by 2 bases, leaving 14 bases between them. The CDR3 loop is CASRRGQPPYEQYF. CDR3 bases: TGTGCCAGCAGGCGGGGGCAGCCTCCCTACGAGCAGTACTTC.

The CDR3: CASTELSTEAFF. CDR3 DNA sequence: TGTGCCAGCACCGAACTGAGCACTGAAGCTTTCTTT. The chain couples TRBV28 to TRBJ1-1; no definite D call. The germline V gene has CDR1 MDHEN and CDR2 SYDVKM. The CDR3 has 12 amino acids. The germline V and J ends were trimmed by 7 bases and 4 bases, with 10 bases remaining between them.

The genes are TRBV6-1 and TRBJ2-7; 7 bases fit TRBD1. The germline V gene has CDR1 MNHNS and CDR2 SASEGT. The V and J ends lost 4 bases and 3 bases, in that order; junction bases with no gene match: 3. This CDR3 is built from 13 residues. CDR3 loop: CASSVGTDYEQYF. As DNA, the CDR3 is TGTGCCAGCAGTGTGGGGACAGACTACGAGCAGTACTTC.

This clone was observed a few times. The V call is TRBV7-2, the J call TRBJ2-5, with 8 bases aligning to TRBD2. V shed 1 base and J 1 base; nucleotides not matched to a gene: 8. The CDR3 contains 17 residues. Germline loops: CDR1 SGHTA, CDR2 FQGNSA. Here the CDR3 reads CASSLGGLAGPQETQYF. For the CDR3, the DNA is TGTGCCAGCAGCTTAGGGGGGCTAGCGGGCCCCCAAGAGACCCAGTACTTC.

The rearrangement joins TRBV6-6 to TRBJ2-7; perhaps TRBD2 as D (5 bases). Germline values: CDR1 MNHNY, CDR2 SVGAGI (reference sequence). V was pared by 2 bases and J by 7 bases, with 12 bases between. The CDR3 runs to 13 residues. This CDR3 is CASSYGPEAEQYF. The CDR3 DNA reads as TGTGCCAGCAGTTACGGGCCGGAGGCAGAGCAGTACTTC.

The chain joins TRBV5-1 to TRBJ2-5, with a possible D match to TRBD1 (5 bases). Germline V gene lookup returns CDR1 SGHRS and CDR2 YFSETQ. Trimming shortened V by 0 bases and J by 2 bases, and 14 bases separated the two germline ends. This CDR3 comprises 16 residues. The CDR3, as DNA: TGCGCCAGCAGCTTGGGTTGGGCAGGGATTCAAGAGACCCAGTACTTC. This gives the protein CASSLGWAGIQETQYF.

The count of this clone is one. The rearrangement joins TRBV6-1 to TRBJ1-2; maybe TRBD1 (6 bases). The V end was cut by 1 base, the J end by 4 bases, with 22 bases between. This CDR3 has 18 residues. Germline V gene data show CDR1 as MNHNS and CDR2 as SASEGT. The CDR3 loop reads CASSEERDTGTILYGYTF. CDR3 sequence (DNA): TGTGCCAGCAGTGAAGAAAGGGACACAGGGACCATACTCTATGGCTACACCTTC.

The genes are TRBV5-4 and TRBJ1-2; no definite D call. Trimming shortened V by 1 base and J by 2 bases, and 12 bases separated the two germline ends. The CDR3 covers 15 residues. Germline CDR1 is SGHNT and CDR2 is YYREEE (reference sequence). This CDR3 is CASSLSRGTNYGYTF. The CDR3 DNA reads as TGTGCCAGCAGCTTGTCCCGGGGAACAAACTATGGCTACACCTTC.

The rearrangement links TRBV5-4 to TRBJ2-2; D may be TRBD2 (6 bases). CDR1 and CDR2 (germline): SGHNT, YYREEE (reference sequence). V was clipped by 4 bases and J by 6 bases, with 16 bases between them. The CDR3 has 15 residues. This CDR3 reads CASSKEGAGSGELFF. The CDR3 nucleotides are TGTGCCAGCAGCAAGGAGGGCGCAGGCTCCGGGGAGCTGTTTTTT. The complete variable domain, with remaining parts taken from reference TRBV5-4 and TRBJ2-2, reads ETGVTQSPTHLIKTRGQQVTLRCSSQSGHNTVSWYQQALGQGPQFIFQYYREEENGRGNFPPRFSGLQFPNYSSELNVNALELDDSALYLCASSKEGAGSGELFFGEGSRLTVL.

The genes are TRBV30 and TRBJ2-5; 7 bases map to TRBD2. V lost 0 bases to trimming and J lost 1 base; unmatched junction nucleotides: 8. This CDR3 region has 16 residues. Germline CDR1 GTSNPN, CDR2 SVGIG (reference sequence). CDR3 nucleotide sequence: TGTGCCTGGAGTGTACGGGAACTAGCGAGCCAAGAGACCCAGTACTTC. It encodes CAWSVRELASQETQYF. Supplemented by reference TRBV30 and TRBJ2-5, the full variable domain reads SQTIHQWPATLVQPVGSPLSLECTVEGTSNPNLYWYRQAAGRGLQLLFYSVGIGQISSEVPQNLSASRPQDRQFILSSKKLLLSDSGFYLCAWSVRELASQETQYFGPGTRLLVL.

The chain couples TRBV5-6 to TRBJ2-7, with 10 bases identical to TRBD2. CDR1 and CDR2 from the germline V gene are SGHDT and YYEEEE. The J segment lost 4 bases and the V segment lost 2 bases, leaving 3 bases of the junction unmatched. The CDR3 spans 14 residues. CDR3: CASSLGLAVYEQYF. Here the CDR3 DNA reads TGTGCCAGCAGCTTAGGACTAGCGGTGTACGAGCAGTACTTC.

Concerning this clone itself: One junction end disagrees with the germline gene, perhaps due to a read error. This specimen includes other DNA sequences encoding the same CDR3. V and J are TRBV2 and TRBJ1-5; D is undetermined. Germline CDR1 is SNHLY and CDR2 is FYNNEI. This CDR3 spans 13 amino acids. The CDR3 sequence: CASKRGSNQPQHF. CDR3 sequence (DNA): TGTGCCAGCAAGAGAGGATCGAATCAGCCTCAGCATTTT.

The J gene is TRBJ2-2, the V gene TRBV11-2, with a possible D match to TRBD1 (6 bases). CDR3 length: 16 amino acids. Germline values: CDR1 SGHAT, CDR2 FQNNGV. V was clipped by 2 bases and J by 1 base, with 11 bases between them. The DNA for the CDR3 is TGTGCCAGCAGCTTAAACGGACAGAAGAACACCGGGGAGCTGTTTTTT. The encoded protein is CASSLNGQKNTGELFF.

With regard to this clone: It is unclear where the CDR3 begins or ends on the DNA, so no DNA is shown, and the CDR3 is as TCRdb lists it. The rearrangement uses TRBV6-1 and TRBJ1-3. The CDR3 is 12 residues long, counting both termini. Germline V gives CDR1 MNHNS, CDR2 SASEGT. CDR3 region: CASILGVGTIYF.